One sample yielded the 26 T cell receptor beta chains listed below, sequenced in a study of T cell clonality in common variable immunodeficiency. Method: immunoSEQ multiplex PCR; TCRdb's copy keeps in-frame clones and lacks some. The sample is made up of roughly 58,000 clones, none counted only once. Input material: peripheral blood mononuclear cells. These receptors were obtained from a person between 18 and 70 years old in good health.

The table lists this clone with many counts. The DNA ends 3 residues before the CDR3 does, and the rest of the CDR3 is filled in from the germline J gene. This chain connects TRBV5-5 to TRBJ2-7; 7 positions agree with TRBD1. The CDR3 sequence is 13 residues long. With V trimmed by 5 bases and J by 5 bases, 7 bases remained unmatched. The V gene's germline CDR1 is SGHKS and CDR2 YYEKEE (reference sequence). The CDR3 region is CASRPRQGDEQYF. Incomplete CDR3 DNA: TGTGCCAGCAGACCCCGACAGGGCGACGAG.

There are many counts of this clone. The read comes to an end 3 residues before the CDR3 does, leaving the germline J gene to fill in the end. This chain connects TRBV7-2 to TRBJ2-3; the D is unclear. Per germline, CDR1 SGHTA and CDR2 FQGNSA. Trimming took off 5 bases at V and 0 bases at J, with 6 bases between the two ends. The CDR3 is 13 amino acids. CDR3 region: CASSTTSTDTQYF. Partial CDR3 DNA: TGTGCCAGCAGCACTACTAGCACAGATACG.

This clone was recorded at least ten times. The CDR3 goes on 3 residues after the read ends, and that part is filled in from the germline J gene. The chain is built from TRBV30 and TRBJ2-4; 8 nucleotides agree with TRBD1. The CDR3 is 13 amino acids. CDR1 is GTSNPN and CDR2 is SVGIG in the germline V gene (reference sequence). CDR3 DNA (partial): TGTGCCTGGAGTTCATCAGGACAGGGAGGT. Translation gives CAWSSSGQGG. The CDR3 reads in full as CAWSSSGQGGQYF.

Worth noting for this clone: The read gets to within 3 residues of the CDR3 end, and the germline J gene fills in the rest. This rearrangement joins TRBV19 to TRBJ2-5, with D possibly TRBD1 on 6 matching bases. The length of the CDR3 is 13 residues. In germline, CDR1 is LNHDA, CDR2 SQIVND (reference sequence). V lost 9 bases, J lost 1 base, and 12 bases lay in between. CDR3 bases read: TGTGCCAGCCGCGGCAGGGGCCAAGAGACC. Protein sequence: CASRGRGQET. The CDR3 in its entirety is CASRGRGQETQYF.

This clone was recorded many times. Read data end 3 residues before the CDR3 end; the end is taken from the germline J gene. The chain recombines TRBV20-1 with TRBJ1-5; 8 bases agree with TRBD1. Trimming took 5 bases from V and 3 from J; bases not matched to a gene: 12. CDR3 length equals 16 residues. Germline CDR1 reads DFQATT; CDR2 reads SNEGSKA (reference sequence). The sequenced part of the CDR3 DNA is TGCAGTGCTTCCCGACAGGGGAGGTGGGACAATCAGCCC. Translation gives CSASRQGRWDNQP. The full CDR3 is CSASRQGRWDNQPQHF.

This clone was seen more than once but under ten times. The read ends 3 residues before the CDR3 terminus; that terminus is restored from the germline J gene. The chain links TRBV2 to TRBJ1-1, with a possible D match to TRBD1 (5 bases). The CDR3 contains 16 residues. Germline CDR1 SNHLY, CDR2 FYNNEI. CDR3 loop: CASRDRFAPGHKEAFF. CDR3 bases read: TGTGCCAGCAGAGACCGCTTTGCGCCTGGACACAAAGAA. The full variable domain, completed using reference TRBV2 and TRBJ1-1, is EPEVTQTPSHQVTQMGQEVILRCVPISNHLYFYWYRQILGQKVEFLVSFYNNEISEKSEIFDDQFSVERPDGSNFTLKIRSTKLEDSAMYFCASRDRFAPGHKEAFFGQGTRLTVV.

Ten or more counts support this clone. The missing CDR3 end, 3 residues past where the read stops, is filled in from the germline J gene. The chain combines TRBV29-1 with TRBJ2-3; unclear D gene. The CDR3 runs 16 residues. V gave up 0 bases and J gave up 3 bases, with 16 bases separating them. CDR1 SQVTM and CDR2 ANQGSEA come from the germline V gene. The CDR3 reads CSVEDLRSPETDTQYF. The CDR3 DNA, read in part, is TGCAGCGTTGAAGATCTACGGTCACCTGAAACAGATACG.

The CDR3: CASSTRRQSYDYTF. Incomplete CDR3 DNA: TGTGCCAGCAGCACAAGGCGGCAGTCCTACGAC. The chain combines TRBV7-9 with TRBJ1-2; D is undetermined. The missing CDR3 end, 3 residues past where the read stops, is filled in from the germline J gene. The CDR3 sequence is 14 residues long. Germline V CDR1 and CDR2: SEHNR, FQNEAQ (reference sequence).

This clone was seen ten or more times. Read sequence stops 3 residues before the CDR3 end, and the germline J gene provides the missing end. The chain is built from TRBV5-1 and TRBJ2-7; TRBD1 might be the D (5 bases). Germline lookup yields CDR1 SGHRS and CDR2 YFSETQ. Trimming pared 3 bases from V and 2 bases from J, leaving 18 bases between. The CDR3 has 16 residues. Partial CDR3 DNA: TGCGCCAGCAGCTCTCGGACATCCATGGACCCCTACGAG. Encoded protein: CASSSRTSMDPYE. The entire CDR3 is CASSSRTSMDPYEQYF.

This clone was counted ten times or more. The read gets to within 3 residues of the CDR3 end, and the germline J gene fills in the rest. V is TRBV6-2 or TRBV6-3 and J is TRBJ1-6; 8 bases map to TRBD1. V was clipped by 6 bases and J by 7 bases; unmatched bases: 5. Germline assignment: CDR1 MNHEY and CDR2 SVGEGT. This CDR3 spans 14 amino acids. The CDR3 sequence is CASSPGQANSPLHF. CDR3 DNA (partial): TGTGCCAGCAGCCCGGGACAGGCGAATTCACCC.

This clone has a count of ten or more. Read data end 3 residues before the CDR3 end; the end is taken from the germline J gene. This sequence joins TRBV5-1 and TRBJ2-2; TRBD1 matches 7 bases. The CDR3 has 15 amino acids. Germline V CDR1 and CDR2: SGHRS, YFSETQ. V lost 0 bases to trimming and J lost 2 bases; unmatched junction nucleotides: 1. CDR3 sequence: CASSLGQGNTGELFF. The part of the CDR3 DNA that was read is TGCGCCAGCAGCTTGGGACAGGGAAACACCGGGGAG.

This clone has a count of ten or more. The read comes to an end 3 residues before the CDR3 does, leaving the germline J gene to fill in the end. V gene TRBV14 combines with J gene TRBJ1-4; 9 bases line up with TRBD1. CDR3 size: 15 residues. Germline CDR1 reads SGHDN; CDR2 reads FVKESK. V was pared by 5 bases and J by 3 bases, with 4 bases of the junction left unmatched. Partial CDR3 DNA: TGTGCCAGCAGCGTTCGACAGGGGGCTAATGAAAAA. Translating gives CASSVRQGANEK. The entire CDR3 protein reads CASSVRQGANEKLFF. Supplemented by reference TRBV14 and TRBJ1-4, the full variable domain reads EAGVTQFPSHSVIEKGQTVTLRCDPISGHDNLYWYRRVMGKEIKFLLHFVKESKQDESGMPNNRFLAERTGGTYSTLKVQPAELEDSGVYFCASSVRQGANEKLFFGSGTQLSVL.

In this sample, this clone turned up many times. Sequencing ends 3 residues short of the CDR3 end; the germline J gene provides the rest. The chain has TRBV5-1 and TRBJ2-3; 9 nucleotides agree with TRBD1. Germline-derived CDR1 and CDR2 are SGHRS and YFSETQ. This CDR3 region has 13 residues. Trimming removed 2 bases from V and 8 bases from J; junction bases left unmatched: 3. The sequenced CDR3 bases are TGCGCCAGCAGCTTCACAGGGGGCCGTACG. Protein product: CASSFTGGRT. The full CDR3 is CASSFTGGRTQYF.

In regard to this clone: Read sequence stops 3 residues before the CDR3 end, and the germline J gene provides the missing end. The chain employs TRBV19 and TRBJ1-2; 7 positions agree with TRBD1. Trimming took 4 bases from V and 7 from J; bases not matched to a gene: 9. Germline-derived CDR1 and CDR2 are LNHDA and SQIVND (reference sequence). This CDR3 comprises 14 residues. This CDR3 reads CASSTPQGVGGYTF. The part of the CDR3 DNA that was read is TGTGCCAGTAGTACACCGCAGGGGGTCGGTGGC.

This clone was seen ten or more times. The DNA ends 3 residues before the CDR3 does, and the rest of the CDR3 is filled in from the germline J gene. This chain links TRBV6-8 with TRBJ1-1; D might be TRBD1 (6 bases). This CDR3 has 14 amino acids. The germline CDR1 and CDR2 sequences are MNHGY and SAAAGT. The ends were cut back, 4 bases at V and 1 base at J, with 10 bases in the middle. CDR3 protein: CASSLAGANTEAFF. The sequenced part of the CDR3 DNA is TGTGCCAGCAGTTTAGCAGGGGCGAACACTGAA.

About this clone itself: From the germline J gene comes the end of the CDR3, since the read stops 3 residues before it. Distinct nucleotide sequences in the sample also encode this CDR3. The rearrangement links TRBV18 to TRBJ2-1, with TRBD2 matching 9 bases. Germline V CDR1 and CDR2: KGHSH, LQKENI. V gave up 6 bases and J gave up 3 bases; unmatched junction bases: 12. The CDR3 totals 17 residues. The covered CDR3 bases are TGTGCCAGCTCCCCCGCGATTAGCGGGGGAGTCTACAATGAG. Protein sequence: CASSPAISGGVYNE. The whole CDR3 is CASSPAISGGVYNEQFF.

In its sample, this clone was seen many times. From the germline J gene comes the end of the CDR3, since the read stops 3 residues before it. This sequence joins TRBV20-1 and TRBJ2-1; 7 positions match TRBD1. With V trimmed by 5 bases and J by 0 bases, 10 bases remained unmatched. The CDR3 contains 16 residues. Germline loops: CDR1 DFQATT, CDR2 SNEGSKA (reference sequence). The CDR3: CSAEGARYLSYNEQFF. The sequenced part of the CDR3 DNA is TGCAGTGCTGAGGGGGCAAGATACCTCTCCTACAATGAG.

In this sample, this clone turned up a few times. CDR3 in amino acids: CASSEAGDVDTYTF. The covered CDR3 bases are TGTGCCAGCAGTGAGGCGGGAGACGTAGATACC. The gene calls are TRBV6-1 and TRBJ1-2, with D uncertain. Read data end 3 residues before the CDR3 end; the end is taken from the germline J gene. Germline V gene data show CDR1 as MNHNS and CDR2 as SASEGT. This CDR3 region has 14 residues.

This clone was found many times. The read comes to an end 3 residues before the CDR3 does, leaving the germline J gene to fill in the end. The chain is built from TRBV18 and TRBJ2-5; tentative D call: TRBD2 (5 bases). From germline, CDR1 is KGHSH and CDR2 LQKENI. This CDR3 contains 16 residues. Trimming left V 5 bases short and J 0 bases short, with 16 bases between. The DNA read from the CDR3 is TGTGCCAGCTCATCATTACATGGACTGGACCAAGAGACC. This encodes CASSSLHGLDQET. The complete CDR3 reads CASSSLHGLDQETQYF.

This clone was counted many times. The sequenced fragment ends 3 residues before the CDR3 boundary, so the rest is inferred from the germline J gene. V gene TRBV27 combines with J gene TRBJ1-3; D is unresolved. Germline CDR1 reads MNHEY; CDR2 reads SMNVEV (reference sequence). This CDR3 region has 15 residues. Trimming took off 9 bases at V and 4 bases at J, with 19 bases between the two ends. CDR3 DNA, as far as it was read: TGTGCCAGTAAGGCGGATCGTTCTAGCGGAAACACC. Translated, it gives CASKADRSSGNT. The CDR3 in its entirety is CASKADRSSGNTIYF.

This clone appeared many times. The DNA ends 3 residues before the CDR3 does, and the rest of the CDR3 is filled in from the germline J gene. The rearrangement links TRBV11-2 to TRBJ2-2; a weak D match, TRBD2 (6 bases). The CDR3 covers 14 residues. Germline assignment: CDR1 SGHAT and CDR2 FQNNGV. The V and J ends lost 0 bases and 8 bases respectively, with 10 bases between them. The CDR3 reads CASSLDQEGGELFF. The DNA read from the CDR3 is TGTGCCAGCAGCTTAGATCAGGAGGGGGGGGAG.

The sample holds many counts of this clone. The part of the CDR3 DNA that was read is TGCGCCAGCAGCTTGACAGGGAACGAGGCCACTGAA. Its translation is CASSLTGNEATE. The whole CDR3 protein reads CASSLTGNEATEAFF. The chain joins TRBV5-1 to TRBJ1-1, with D tentatively TRBD1 (6 bases). The read ends 3 residues shy of where the CDR3 ends; the end is completed using the germline J gene. The CDR3 contains 15 residues. Trimming took off 1 base at V and 4 bases at J, with 14 bases between the two ends. The germline V gene encodes CDR1 SGHRS and CDR2 YFSETQ.

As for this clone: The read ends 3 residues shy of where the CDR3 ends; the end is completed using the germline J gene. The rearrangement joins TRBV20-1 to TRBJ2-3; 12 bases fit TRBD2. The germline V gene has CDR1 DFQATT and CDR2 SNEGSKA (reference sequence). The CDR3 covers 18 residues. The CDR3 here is CSAHWGSGLAGPKETQYF. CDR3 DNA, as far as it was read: TGCAGTGCCCATTGGGGGTCGGGACTAGCGGGCCCGAAAGAAACG.

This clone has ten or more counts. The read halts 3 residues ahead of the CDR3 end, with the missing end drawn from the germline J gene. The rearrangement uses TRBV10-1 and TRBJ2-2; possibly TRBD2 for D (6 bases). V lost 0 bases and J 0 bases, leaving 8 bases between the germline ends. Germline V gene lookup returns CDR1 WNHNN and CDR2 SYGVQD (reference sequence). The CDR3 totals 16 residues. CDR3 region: CASSESGLTNTGELFF. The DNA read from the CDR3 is TGCGCCAGCAGTGAGTCGGGACTGACGAACACCGGGGAG.

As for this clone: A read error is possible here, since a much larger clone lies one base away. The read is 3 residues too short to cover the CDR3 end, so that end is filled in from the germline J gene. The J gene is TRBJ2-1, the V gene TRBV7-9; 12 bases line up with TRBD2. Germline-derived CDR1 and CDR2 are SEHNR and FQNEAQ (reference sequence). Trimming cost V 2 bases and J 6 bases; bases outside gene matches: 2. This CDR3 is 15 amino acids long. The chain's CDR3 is CASSLLAGGANEQFF. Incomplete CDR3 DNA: TGTGCCAGCAGCTTACTAGCGGGGGGGGCCAATGAG.

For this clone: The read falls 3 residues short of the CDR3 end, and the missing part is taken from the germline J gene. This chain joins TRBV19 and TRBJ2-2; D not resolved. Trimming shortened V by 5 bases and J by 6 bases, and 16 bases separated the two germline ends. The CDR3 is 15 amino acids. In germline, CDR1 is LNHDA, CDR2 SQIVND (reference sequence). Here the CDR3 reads CASSLASLMPGELFF. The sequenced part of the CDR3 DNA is TGTGCCAGTAGTTTGGCTAGTTTGATGCCCGGGGAG.